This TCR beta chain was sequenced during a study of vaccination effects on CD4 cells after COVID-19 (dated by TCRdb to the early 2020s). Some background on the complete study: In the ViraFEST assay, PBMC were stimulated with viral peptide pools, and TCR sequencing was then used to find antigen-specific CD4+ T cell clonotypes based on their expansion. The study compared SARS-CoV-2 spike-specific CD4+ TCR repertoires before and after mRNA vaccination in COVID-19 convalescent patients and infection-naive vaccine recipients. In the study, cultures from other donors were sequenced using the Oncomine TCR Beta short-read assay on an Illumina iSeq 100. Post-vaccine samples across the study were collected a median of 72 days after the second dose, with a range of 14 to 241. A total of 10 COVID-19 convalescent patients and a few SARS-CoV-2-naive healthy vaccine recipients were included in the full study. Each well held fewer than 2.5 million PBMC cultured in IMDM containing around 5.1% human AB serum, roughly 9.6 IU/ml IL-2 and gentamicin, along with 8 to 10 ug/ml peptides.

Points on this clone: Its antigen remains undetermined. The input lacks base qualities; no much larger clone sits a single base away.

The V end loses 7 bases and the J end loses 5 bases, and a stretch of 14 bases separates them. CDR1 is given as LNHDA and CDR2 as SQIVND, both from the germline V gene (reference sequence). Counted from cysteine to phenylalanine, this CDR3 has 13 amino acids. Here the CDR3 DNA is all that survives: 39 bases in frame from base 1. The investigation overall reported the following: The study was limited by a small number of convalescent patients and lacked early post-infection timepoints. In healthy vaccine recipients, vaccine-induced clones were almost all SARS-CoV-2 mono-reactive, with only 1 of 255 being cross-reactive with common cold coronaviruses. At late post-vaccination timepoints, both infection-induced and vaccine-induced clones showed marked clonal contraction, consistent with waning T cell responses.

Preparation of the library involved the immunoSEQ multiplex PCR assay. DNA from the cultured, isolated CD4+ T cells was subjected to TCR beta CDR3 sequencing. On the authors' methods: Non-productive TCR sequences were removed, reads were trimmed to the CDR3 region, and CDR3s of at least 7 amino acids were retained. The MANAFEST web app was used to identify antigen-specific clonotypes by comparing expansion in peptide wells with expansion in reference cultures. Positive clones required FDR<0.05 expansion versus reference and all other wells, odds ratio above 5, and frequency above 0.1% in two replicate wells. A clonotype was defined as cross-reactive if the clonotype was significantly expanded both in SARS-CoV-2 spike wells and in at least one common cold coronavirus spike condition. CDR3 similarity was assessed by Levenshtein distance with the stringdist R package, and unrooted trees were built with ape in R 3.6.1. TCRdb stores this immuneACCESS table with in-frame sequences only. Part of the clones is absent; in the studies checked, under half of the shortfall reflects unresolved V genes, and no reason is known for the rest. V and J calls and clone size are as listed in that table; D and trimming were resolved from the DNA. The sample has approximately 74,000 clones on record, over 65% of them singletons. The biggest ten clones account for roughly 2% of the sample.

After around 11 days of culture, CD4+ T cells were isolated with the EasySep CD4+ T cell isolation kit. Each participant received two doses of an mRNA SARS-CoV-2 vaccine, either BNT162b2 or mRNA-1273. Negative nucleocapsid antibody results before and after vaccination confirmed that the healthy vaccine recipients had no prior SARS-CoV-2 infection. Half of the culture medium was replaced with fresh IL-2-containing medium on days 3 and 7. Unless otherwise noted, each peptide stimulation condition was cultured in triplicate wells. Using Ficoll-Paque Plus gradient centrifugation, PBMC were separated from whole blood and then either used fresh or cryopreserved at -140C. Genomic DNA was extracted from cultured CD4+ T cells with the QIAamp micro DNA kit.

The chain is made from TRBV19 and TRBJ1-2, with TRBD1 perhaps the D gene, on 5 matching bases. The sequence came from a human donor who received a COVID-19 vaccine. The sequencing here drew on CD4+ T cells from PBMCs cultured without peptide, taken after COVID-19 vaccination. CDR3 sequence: CASTPYGGYGYTF. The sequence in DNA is TGTGCCAGTACCCCTTATGGGGGGTATGGCTACACCTTC.